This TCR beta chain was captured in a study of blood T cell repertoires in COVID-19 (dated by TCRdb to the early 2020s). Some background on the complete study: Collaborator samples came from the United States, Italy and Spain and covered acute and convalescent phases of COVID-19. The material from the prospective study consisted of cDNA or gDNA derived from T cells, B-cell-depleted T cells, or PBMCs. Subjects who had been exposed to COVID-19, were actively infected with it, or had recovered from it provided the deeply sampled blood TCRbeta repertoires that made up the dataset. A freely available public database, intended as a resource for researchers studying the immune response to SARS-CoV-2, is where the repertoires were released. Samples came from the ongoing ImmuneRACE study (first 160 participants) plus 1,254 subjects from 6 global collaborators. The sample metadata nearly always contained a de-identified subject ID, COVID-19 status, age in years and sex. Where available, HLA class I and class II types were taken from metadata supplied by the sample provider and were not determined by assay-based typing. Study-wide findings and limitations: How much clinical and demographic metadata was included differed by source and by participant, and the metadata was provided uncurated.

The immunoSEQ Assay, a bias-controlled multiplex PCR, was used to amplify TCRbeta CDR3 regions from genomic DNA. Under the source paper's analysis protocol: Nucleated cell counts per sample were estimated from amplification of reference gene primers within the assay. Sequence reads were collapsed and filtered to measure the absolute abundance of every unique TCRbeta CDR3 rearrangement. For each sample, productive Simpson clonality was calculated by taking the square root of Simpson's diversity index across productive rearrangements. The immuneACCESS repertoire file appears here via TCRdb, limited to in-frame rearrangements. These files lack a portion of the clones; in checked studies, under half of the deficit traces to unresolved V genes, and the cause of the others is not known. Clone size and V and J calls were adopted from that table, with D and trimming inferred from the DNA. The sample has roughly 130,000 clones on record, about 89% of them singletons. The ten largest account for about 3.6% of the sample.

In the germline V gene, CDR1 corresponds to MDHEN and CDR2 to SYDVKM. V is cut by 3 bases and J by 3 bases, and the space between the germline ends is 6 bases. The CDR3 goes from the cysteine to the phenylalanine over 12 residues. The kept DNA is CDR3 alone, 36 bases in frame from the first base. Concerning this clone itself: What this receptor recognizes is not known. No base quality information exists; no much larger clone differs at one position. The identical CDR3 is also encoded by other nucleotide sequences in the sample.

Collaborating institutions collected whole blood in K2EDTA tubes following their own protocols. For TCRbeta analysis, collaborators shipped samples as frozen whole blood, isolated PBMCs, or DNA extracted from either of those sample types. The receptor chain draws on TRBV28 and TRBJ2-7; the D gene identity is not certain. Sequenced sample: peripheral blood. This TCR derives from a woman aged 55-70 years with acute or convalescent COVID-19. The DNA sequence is TGTGCCAGCAGTTTGGCAGGCTACGAGCAGTACTTC. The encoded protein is CASSLAGYEQYF. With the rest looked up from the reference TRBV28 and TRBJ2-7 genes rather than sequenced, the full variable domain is DVKVTQSSRYLVKRTGEKVFLECVQDMDHENMFWYRQDPGLGLRLIYFSYDVKMKEKGDIPEGYSVSREKKERFSLILESASTNQTSMYLCASSLAGYEQYFGPGTRLTVT.